This TCR beta chain was observed in a study of cytomegalovirus exposure and HLA in healthy donors. This clone has only one observation. 60 Vbeta and 13 Jbeta primers were used in PCR. Clones were read by immunoSEQ multiplex PCR, and TCRdb kept only the in-frame ones, dropping some. The table records 150,000 to 200,000 clones, approximately 71% of them present only once. V lost 5 bases, J lost 1 base, and 9 bases lay in between. Germline assignment: CDR1 GTSNPN and CDR2 SVGIG (reference sequence). This CDR3 spans 12 amino acids. The clonotype was recovered from a young woman in good health and CMV-seropositive. Material: PBMCs. V gene TRBV30 combines with J gene TRBJ2-7; D is uncertain. The CDR3 bases are TGTGCCTGGTCCATAGTTTCCTACGAGCAGTACTTC. It codes for CAWSIVSYEQYF.